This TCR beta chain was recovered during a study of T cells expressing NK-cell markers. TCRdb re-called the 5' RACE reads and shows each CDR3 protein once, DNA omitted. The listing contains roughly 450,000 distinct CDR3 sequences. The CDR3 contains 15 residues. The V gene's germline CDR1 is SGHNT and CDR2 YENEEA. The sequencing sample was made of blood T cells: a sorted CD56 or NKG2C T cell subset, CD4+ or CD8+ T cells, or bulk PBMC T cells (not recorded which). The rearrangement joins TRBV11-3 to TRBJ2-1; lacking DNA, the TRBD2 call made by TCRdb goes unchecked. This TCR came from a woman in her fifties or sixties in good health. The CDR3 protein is CASSSNTGLAGGWFF. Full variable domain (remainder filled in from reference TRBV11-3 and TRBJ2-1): EAGVVQSPRYKIIEKKQPVAFWCNPISGHNTLYWYLQNLGQGPELLIRYENEEAVDDSQLPKDRFSAERLKGVDSTLKIQPAELGDSAVYLCASSSNTGLAGGWFFGPGTRLTVL.